These 17 T cell receptor beta chains were sequenced from one sample in a study of cytomegalovirus exposure and HLA in healthy donors. Primers included in the PCR were 60 Vbeta and 13 Jbeta primers. The protocol was immunoSEQ multiplex PCR, while the TCRdb copy is restricted to in-frame clones and leaves out a portion. The repertoire holds about 200,000 clones, with roughly 68% as singletons. The material sequenced was PBMCs. The receptor set was obtained from a man between 40 and 49 years old in good health and CMV-seropositive.

This rearrangement joins TRBV28 to TRBJ2-1; 9 nucleotides match TRBD2. The V and J ends lost 5 bases and 6 bases, in that order; junction bases with no gene match: 11. The CDR3 is 16 residues long. The V gene's germline CDR1 is MDHEN and CDR2 SYDVKM. The CDR3 DNA reads TGTGCCAGCAGTCCCTGGTCAGGCGGGAGGGGCAATGAGCAGTTCTTC. This codes for CASSPWSGGRGNEQFF.

This chain joins TRBV9 and TRBJ1-6, with TRBD1 as a possible D gene (6 bases). Trimming stripped 2 bases from V and 9 bases from J, with 18 bases between. This CDR3 has 16 residues. CDR1 is SGDLS and CDR2 is YYNGEE in the germline V gene. The CDR3 nucleotides read TGTGCCAGCAGCGTTGGGACACCACAGATCTCTTCACCCCTCCACTTT. Protein: CASSVGTPQISSPLHF. The full variable domain, in which reference TRBV9 and TRBJ1-6 provide the parts outside the CDR3, is DSGVTQTPKHLITATGQRVTLRCSPRSGDLSVYWYQQSLDQGLQFLIQYYNGEERAKGNILERFSAQQFPDLHSELNLSSLELGDSALYFCASSVGTPQISSPLHFGNGTRLTVT.

The chain carries TRBV11-2 and TRBJ1-2; D uncertain. The V gene's germline CDR1 is SGHAT and CDR2 FQNNGV. The V and J ends lost 6 bases and 1 base respectively, with 12 bases between them. CDR3 length: 14 amino acids. The CDR3 region has the DNA TGTGCCAGCAGGAAAGGCGGCTATAACTATGGCTACACCTTC. Encoded protein: CASRKGGYNYGYTF.

The J gene is TRBJ2-1, the V gene TRBV5-4; 9 nucleotides align to TRBD1. The length of the CDR3 is 16 residues. J was trimmed by 4 bases and V by 3 bases; bases with no gene match: 8. The germline CDR1 and CDR2 sequences are SGHNT and YYREEE (reference sequence). The CDR3 here is CASSSLTGGAYNEQFF. The CDR3 nucleotides read TGTGCCAGCAGCTCCCTTACAGGGGGCGCGTACAATGAGCAGTTCTTC.

The chain is built from TRBV5-1 and TRBJ2-7, with D maybe TRBD1 (5 bases). V lost 0 bases, J lost 5 bases, and 12 bases lay in between. This CDR3 comprises 14 residues. CDR1 and CDR2 (germline): SGHRS, YFSETQ. Here the CDR3 DNA reads TGCGCCAGCAGCTTGGAATCAGGGTTGGACGAGCAGTACTTC. Translated, it gives CASSLESGLDEQYF.

This clone was counted once. The V call is TRBV5-1, the J call TRBJ2-3, with D perhaps TRBD2 (6 bases). The V end was cut by 1 base, the J end by 6 bases, with 15 bases between. The CDR3 is 15 residues long. Looked up from germline, CDR1 is SGHRS and CDR2 is YFSETQ. The CDR3 nucleotides read TGCGCCAGCAGCTTGAGCGGGTTCGGGTACGATACGCAGTATTTT. Translated, it gives CASSLSGFGYDTQYF.

The V call is TRBV7-9, the J call TRBJ2-5; 7 bases are shared with TRBD2. Germline V CDR1 and CDR2: SEHNR, FQNEAQ (reference sequence). V lost 5 bases, J lost 0 bases, and 6 bases stayed unmatched. This CDR3 has 15 residues. CDR3 DNA: TGTGCCAGCAGCCGTGGGGGGGGGAACCAAGAGACCCAGTACTTC. Translating it yields CASSRGGGNQETQYF.

This chain connects TRBV27 to TRBJ2-7; D call uncertain. This CDR3 spans 14 amino acids. Between the trimmed V and J ends, which lost 5 bases and 2 bases, there was a span of 13 bases. Germline values: CDR1 MNHEY, CDR2 SMNVEV (reference sequence). The CDR3 is CASSPREATYEQYF. The CDR3 DNA is TGTGCCAGCAGTCCCCGAGAAGCCACCTACGAGCAGTACTTC.

The rearrangement joins TRBV15 to TRBJ1-5; 7 bases agree with TRBD1. The germline V gene has CDR1 LNHNV and CDR2 YYDKDF (reference sequence). The CDR3 totals 14 residues. V trimming: 1 base; J trimming: 5 bases; junction bases outside the gene matches: 2. The CDR3: CATSRGQGDQPQHF. The CDR3 DNA sequence: TGTGCCACCAGCAGAGGGCAGGGGGATCAGCCCCAGCATTTT. The complete variable domain, with remaining parts taken from reference TRBV15 and TRBJ1-5, reads DAMVIQNPRYQVTQFGKPVTLSCSQTLNHNVMYWYQQKSSQAPKLLFHYYDKDFNNEADTPDNFQSRRPNTSFCFLDIRSPGLGDTAMYLCATSRGQGDQPQHFGDGTRLSIL.

The chain recombines TRBV19 with TRBJ1-1; 7 nucleotides match TRBD1. Germline V gene lookup returns CDR1 LNHDA and CDR2 SQIVND (reference sequence). CDR3 size: 15 residues. J gave up 1 base and V 0 bases, and 2 bases lay outside the gene matches. Here the CDR3 DNA reads TGTGCCAGTAGTATAGAAGGGACAGCGAACACTGAAGCTTTCTTT. As protein: CASSIEGTANTEAFF. Combining the CDR3 with reference TRBV19 and TRBJ1-1 gives the whole variable domain DGGITQSPKYLFRKEGQNVTLSCEQNLNHDAMYWYRQDPGQGLRLIYYSQIVNDFQKGDIAEGYSVSREKKESFPLTVTSAQKNPTAFYLCASSIEGTANTEAFFGQGTRLTVV.

The gene calls are TRBV20-1 and TRBJ1-1; no definite D call. Germline-derived CDR1 and CDR2 are DFQATT and SNEGSKA (reference sequence). The germline V and J ends were trimmed by 6 bases and 6 bases, with 8 bases remaining between them. This CDR3 has 10 amino acids. CDR3 in DNA: TGCAGTGCGTTACGGGCTGAAGCTTTCTTT. Its translation: CSALRAEAFF.

This rearrangement joins TRBV6-5 to TRBJ2-7, with D possibly being TRBD1 (6 bases). In germline, CDR1 is MNHEY, CDR2 SVGAGI. The CDR3 spans 14 residues. V lost 6 bases, J lost 4 bases, and 16 bases lay in between. The CDR3 DNA reads TGTGCCAGCAGGTCAGGGGAAGTGAGGTACGAGCAGTACTTC. It specifies CASRSGEVRYEQYF.

This clone was picked up a small number of times. The chain recombines TRBV7-9 with TRBJ1-1; maybe TRBD1 (6 bases). CDR3 size: 14 residues. Germline CDR1 is SEHNR and CDR2 is FQNEAQ (reference sequence). V was clipped by 6 bases and J by 4 bases, with 15 bases between them. CDR3 amino acids: CASRRGQPITEAFF. The CDR3 DNA follows: TGTGCCAGCAGGCGAGGACAGCCGATCACTGAAGCTTTCTTT. The full variable domain, rest sourced from reference TRBV7-9 and TRBJ1-1, is DTGVSQNPRHKITKRGQNVTFRCDPISEHNRLYWYRQTLGQGPEFLTYFQNEAQLEKSRLLSDRFSAERPKGSFSTLEIQRTEQGDSAMYLCASRRGQPITEAFFGQGTRLTVV.

The CDR3 is CASLPPGTGDPANEKLFF. CDR3 in DNA: TGCGCCAGCCTGCCCCCCGGGACAGGGGATCCTGCTAATGAAAAACTGTTTTTT. The V call is TRBV5-1, the J call TRBJ1-4; 10 bases are shared with TRBD1. Trimming removed 7 bases from V and 3 bases from J; junction bases left unmatched: 15. The CDR3 spans 18 residues. Germline-derived CDR1 and CDR2 are SGHRS and YFSETQ.

The chain has TRBV4-1 and TRBJ1-5, with D perhaps TRBD1 (6 bases). This CDR3 is 19 amino acids long. Germline CDR1 reads MGHRA; CDR2 reads YSYEKL. V was pared by 2 bases and J by 0 bases, with 20 bases between. The CDR3 sequence: CASSQTPPSQGYSNQPQHF. The CDR3 DNA reads as TGCGCCAGCAGCCAAACCCCACCCTCCCAGGGGTATAGCAATCAGCCCCAGCATTTT.

The sample holds a few counts of this clone. CDR3 DNA sequence: TGTGCCACCAGCAGAGATGTTCCTAGCGGGGGGTTTCGGAGCTCCTACGAGCAGTACTTC. It specifies CATSRDVPSGGFRSSYEQYF. The chain employs TRBV15 and TRBJ2-7; 11 nucleotides align to TRBD2. Losses at the gene ends were 0 bases for V and 0 bases for J; bases not matched to a gene: 13. The CDR3 is 20 amino acids. Germline CDR1 and CDR2: LNHNV and YYDKDF (reference sequence). The full variable domain, with the rest looked up from reference TRBV15 and TRBJ2-7, is DAMVIQNPRYQVTQFGKPVTLSCSQTLNHNVMYWYQQKSSQAPKLLFHYYDKDFNNEADTPDNFQSRRPNTSFCFLDIRSPGLGDTAMYLCATSRDVPSGGFRSSYEQYFGPGTRLTVT.

This rearrangement joins TRBV6-6 to TRBJ2-7; D possibly corresponds to TRBD1 (6 bases). The CDR3 is 14 residues long. Trimming took 7 bases from V and 4 from J, leaving 17 bases between them. The germline V gene has CDR1 MNHNY and CDR2 SVGAGI (reference sequence). This CDR3 reads CASTPGQTKYEQYF. CDR3 coding DNA: TGTGCCAGCACCCCCGGACAGACTAAGTACGAGCAGTACTTC.